This T cell receptor (beta chain) was sequenced for a study of T cell repertoires in cytomegalovirus infection. A single record per CDR3 protein comes from TCRdb applying MiXCR to the reads. The profile shows around 300,000 distinct CDR3 sequences, around a quarter of them singletons. General observations from the study: Dominating the ex vivo response were HLA-C-restricted CMV-specific TCR beta clonotypes.

The CDR3 contains 13 residues. Germline assignment: CDR1 MNHNS and CDR2 SASEGT. V was shortened by 8 bases and J by 1 base, with 10 bases between the two germline ends. As concerns this clonotype: Its antigen is as yet unknown.

The sequence derives from a human donor in good health (CMV status not recorded). Some clones in this sample may be carry-over from other donors' samples. The sequences come from cultured PBMCs, collected from culture after CMV antigen stimulation. The chain carries TRBV6-1 and TRBJ2-3; D is perhaps TRBD2 (5 bases). CDR3: CASHRGGTDTQYF. For the CDR3, the DNA is TGTGCCAGCCATCGGGGTGGCACAGATACGCAGTATTTT.